The clone carrying this T cell receptor (beta chain) was seen once. Method: immunoSEQ multiplex PCR; TCRdb's copy keeps in-frame clones and lacks some. This table has tens of thousands of clones, roughly 92% appearing once. The data stem from a study of T cell changes during pregnancy in multiple sclerosis. Germline CDR1 and CDR2: SNHLY and FYNNEI. This CDR3 has 14 residues. The V gene lost 3 bases and the J gene lost 5 bases, with 10 bases spanning the gap. The clonotype originates from a female donor with multiple sclerosis, enrolled in a pregnancy study. The J gene is TRBJ1-4, the V gene TRBV2; D is unresolved. The sample was peripheral blood, taken after pregnancy. The CDR3 sequence: CASSDYSQNEKLFF. Here the CDR3 DNA reads TGTGCCAGCAGTGATTACAGTCAGAATGAAAAACTGTTTTTT. The variable domain in full, with the rest retrieved from reference TRBV2 and TRBJ1-4, is EPEVTQTPSHQVTQMGQEVILRCVPISNHLYFYWYRQILGQKVEFLVSFYNNEISEKSEIFDDQFSVERPDGSNFTLKIRSTKLEDSAMYFCASSDYSQNEKLFFGSGTQLSVL.